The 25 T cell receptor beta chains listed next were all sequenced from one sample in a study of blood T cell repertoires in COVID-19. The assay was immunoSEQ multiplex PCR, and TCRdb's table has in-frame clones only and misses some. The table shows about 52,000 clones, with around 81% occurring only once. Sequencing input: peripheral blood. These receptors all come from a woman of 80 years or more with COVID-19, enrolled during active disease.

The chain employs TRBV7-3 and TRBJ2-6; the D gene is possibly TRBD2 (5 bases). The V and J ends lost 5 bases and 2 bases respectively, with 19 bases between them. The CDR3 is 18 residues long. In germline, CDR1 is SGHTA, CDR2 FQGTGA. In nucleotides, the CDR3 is TGTGCCAGCAGCCAGTCGGCTAGCAGACAACCTGGGGCCAACGTCCTGACTTTC. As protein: CASSQSASRQPGANVLTF.

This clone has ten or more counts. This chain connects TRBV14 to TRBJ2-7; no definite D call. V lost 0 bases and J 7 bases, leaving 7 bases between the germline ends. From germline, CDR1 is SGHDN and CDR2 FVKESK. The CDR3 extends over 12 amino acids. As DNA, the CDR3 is TGTGCCAGCAGCCAAGATCGGTGGGAGCAGTACTTC. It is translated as CASSQDRWEQYF.

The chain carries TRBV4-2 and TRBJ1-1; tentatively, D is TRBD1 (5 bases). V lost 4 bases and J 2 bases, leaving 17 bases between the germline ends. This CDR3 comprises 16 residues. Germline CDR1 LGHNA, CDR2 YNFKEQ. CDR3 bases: TGTGCCAGCAGCCGGACCGTGAGGGACTCAAACACTGAAGCTTTCTTT. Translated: CASSRTVRDSNTEAFF.

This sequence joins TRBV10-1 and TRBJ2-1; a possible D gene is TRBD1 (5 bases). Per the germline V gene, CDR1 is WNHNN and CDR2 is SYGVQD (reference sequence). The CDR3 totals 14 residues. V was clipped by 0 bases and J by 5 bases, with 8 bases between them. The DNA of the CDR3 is TGCGCCAGCAGTGAGTCGGGCAGGGACAATGAGCAGTTCTTC. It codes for CASSESGRDNEQFF.

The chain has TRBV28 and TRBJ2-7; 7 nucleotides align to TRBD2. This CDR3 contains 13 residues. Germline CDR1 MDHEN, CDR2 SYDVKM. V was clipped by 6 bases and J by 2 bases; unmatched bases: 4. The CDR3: CASRAGGTYEQYF. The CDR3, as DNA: TGTGCCAGCAGGGCCGGGGGGACCTACGAGCAGTACTTC.

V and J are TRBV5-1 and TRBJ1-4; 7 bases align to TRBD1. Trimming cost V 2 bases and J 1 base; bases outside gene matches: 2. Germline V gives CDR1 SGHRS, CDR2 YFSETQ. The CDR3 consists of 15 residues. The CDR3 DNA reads TGCGCCAGCAGCTTAGGGACAGTAACTAATGAAAAACTGTTTTTT. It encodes CASSLGTVTNEKLFF.

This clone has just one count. The CDR3 region is CASSPGAETYEQYF. The CDR3 nucleotides read TGTGCCAGCAGCCCCGGCGCGGAGACCTACGAGCAGTACTTC. The chain has TRBV28 and TRBJ2-7; D gene unclear. The V gene's germline CDR1 is MDHEN and CDR2 SYDVKM. The CDR3 has 14 residues. Trimming cost V 6 bases and J 2 bases, with 14 bases left between them. The full variable domain, completed using reference TRBV28 and TRBJ2-7, is DVKVTQSSRYLVKRTGEKVFLECVQDMDHENMFWYRQDPGLGLRLIYFSYDVKMKEKGDIPEGYSVSREKKERFSLILESASTNQTSMYLCASSPGAETYEQYFGPGTRLTVT.

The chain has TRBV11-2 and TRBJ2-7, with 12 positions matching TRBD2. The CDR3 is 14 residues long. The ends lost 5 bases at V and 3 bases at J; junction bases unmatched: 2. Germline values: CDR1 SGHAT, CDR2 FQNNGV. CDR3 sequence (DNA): TGTGCCAGCAGCCTAGCGGGAGGGGGCTACGAGCAGTACTTC. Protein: CASSLAGGGYEQYF.

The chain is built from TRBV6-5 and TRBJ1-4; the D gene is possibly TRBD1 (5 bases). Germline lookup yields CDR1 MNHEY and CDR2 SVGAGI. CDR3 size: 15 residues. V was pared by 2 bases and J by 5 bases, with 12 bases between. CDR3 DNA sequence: TGTGCCAGCAGTTACGATGGCAGGGCGAATGAAAAACTGTTTTTT. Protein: CASSYDGRANEKLFF.

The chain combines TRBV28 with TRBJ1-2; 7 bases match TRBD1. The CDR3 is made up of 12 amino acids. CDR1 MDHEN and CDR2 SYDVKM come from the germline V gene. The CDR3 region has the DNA TGTGCTATAAGGGGGCTAGAGGGGGGCTACACCTTC. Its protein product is CAIRGLEGGYTF.

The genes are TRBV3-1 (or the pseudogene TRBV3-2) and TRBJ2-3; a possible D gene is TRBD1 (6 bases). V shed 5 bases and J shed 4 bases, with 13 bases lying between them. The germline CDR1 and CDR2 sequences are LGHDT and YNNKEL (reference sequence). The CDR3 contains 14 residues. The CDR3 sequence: CASSSGVLSDTQYF. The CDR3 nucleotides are TGTGCCAGCAGCTCAGGGGTCCTCTCAGATACGCAGTATTTT.

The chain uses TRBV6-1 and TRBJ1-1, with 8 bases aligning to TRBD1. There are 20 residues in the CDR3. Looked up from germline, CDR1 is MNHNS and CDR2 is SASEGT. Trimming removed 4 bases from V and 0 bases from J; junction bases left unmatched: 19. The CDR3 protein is CASSVRQGRGLLVMNTEAFF. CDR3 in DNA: TGTGCCAGCAGTGTACGACAGGGGAGGGGTTTGTTGGTTATGAACACTGAAGCTTTCTTT.

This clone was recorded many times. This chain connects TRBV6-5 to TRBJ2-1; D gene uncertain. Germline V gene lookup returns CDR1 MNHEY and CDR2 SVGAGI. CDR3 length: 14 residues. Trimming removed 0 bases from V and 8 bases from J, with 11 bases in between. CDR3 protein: CASSYSGPPHEQFF. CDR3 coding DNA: TGTGCCAGCAGTTACTCTGGCCCACCCCATGAGCAGTTCTTC.

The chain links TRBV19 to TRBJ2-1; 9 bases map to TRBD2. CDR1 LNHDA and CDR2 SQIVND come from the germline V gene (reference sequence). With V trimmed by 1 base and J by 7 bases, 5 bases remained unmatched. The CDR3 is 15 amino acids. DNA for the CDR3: TGTGCCAGTAGTATAGCGGCGGGGGGGGTGAATGAGCAGTTCTTC. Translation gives CASSIAAGGVNEQFF.

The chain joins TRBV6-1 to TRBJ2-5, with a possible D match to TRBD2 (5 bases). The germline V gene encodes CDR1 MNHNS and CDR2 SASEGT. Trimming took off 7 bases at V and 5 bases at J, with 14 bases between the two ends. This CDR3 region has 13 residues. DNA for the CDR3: TGTGCCAGCAATGGCGGGCGAGTGGAGACCCAGTACTTC. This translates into CASNGGRVETQYF.

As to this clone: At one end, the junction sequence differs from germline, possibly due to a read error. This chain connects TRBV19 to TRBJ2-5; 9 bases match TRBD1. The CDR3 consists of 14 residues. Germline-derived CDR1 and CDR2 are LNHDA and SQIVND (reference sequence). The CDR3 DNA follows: TGTGCCAGTAGTATTACAGGGGGCATGCAGACCCGGTACTTC. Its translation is CASSITGGMQTRYF.

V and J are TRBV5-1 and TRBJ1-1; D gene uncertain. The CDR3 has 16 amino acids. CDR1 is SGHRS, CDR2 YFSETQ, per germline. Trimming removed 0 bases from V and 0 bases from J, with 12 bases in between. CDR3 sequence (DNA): TGCGCCAGCAGCTTGGGTACCAGGCAGGTGAACACTGAAGCTTTCTTT. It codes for CASSLGTRQVNTEAFF.

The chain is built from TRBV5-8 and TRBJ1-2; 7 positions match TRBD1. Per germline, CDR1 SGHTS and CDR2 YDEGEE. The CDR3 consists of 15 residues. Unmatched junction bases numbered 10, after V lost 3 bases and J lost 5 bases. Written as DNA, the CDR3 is TGTGCCAGCAGCTCCTGGGACAGTTGGGGGTATGGCTACACCTTC. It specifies CASSSWDSWGYGYTF.

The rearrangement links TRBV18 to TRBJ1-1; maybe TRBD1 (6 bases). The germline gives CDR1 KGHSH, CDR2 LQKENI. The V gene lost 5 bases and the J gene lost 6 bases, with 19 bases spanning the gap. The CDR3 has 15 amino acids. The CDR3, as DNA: TGTGCCAGCTCAATGGTTCAGGGGACGGAGTCTGAAGCTTTCTTT. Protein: CASSMVQGTESEAFF.

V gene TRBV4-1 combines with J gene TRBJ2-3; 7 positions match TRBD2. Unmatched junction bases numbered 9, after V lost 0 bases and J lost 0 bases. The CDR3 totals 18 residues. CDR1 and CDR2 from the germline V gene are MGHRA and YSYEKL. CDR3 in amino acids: CASSQEGSGWGSTDTQYF. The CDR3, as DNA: TGCGCCAGCAGCCAAGAGGGTAGCGGGTGGGGTAGCACAGATACGCAGTATTTT.

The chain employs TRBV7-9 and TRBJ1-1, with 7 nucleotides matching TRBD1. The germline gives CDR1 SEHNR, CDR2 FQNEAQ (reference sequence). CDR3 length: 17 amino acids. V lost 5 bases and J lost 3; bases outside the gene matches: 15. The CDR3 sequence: CASSPRRQGVFDTEAFF. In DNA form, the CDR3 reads TGTGCCAGCAGCCCAAGACGACAGGGAGTTTTTGACACTGAAGCTTTCTTT. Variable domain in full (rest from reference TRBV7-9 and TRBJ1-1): DTGVSQNPRHKITKRGQNVTFRCDPISEHNRLYWYRQTLGQGPEFLTYFQNEAQLEKSRLLSDRFSAERPKGSFSTLEIQRTEQGDSAMYLCASSPRRQGVFDTEAFFGQGTRLTVV.

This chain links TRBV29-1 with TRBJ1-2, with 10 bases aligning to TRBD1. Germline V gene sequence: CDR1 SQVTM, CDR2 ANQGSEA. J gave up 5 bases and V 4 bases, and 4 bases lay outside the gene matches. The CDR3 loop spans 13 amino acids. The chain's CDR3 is CSVGGQGDYGYTF. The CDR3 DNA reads TGCAGCGTTGGTGGACAGGGGGATTATGGCTACACCTTC.

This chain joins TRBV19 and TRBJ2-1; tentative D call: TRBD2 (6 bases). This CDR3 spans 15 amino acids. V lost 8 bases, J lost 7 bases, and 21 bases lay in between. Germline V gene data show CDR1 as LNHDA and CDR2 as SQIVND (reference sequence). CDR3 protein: CASAERVDKRNEQFF. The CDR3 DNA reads TGTGCCAGTGCTGAGCGGGTGGATAAGCGTAATGAGCAGTTCTTC.

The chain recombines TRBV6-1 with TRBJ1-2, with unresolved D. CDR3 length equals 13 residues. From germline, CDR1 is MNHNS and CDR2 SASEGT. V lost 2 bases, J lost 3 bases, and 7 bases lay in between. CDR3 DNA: TGTGCCAGCAGTGAATGGCAATACTATGGCTACACCTTC. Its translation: CASSEWQYYGYTF.

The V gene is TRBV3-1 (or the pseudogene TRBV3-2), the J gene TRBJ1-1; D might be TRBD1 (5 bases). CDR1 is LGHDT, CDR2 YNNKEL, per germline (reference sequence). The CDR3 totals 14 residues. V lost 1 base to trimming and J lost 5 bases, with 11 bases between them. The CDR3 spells CASSQGPGRTEAFF. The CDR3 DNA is TGTGCCAGCAGCCAAGGGCCAGGGCGAACTGAAGCTTTCTTT.